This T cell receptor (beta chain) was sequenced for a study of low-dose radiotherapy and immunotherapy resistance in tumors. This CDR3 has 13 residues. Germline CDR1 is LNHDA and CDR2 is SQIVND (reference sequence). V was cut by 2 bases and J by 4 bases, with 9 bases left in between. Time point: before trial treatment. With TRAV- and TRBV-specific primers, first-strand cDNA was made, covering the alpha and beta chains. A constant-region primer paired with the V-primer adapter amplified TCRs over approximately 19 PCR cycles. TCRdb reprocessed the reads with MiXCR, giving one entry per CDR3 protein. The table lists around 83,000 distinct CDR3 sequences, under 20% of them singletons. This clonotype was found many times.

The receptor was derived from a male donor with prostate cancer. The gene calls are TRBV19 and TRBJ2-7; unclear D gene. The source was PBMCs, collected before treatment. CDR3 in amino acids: CASSILPGYEQYF. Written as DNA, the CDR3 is TGTGCCAGTAGTATACTACCCGGATACGAGCAGTACTTC. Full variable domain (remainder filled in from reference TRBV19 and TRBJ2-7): DGGITQSPKYLFRKEGQNVTLSCEQNLNHDAMYWYRQDPGQGLRLIYYSQIVNDFQKGDIAEGYSVSREKKESFPLTVTSAQKNPTAFYLCASSILPGYEQYFGPGTRLTVT.